A selection of T cell receptor beta chains follows, all from one sample in a study of glioma-infiltrating T cells after dendritic cell vaccination. This table comes from immunoSEQ multiplex PCR, and its TCRdb copy is limited to in-frame clones, with some not included. Of around 90,000 clones listed, 79% are singletons. The sequences come from blood, collected before dendritic cell vaccination. Every receptor here comes from a human donor with glioblastoma. The CDR3 runs from the conserved cysteine through the conserved F or W. The D gene is left open where the match is weak. The size of a clone is reported for some rows only, either as once, few or many, or as a class for expanded clones.

clone_size	v_call	cdr3_length	j_call	d_call	cdr3_aa	cdr3_nt
NA	TRBV6-1	14	TRBJ2-2	TRBD1	CASNSGTGTGELFF	TGTGCCAGCAATTCCGGGACAGGGACCGGGGAGCTGTTTTTT
NA	TRBV6-1	14	TRBJ1-4	NA	CASGGLPTNEKLFF	TGTGCCAGTGGGGGCCTCCCAACTAATGAAAAACTGTTTTTT
few	TRBV27	15	TRBJ1-2	TRBD1	CASSLRQGLSYGYTF	TGTGCCAGCAGTCTAAGACAGGGTTTAAGCTATGGCTACACCTTC
once	TRBV6-6	15	TRBJ1-5	NA	CASSPPGVRNQPQHF	TGTGCCAGCAGTCCGCCCGGGGTACGCAATCAGCCCCAGCATTTT
NA	TRBV5-1	16	TRBJ1-3	TRBD1	CASSLTGDNPGNTIYF	TGCGCCAGCAGCTTGACAGGGGATAATCCTGGAAACACCATATATTTT
once	TRBV2	18	TRBJ2-2	TRBD2	CASSRTSGGAGATGELFF	TGTGCCAGCAGTCGAACTAGCGGGGGGGCCGGGGCCACCGGGGAGCTGTTTTTT
NA	TRBV5-1	15	TRBJ2-1	TRBD2	CASSGGGISYNEQFF	TGCGCCAGCAGCGGGGGAGGGATTTCCTACAATGAGCAGTTCTTC
NA	TRBV10-1	18	TRBJ2-3	TRBD2	CASSESTRGGRAGDTQYF	TGCGCCAGCAGTGAGTCGACTCGAGGCGGGAGGGCCGGAGATACGCAGTATTTT
NA	TRBV30	12	TRBJ2-7	TRBD2	CAWGLAVYEQYF	TGTGCCTGGGGACTAGCGGTGTACGAGCAGTACTTC
once	TRBV7-9	14	TRBJ1-2	TRBD1	CASSETGVGYGYTF	TGTGCCAGCAGCGAGACAGGGGTCGGGTATGGCTACACCTTC
NA	TRBV6-5	13	TRBJ1-2	NA	CASSYWEEYGYTF	TGTGCCAGCAGTTACTGGGAGGAGTATGGCTACACCTTC
once	TRBV6-5	15	TRBJ1-2	TRBD1	CASSAGQGRGYGYTF	TGTGCCAGCAGCGCTGGACAGGGGCGGGGCTATGGCTACACCTTC
few	TRBV5-1	16	TRBJ2-1	TRBD2	CASSLFPAGGYNEQFF	TGCGCCAGCAGCTTGTTCCCGGCGGGAGGCTACAATGAGCAGTTCTTC
NA	TRBV5-1	17	TRBJ1-3	NA	CASSLVAGQYSGNTIYF	TGCGCCAGCAGCTTGGTGGCAGGCCAATACTCTGGAAACACCATATATTTT
NA	TRBV15	15	TRBJ2-2	TRBD1	CATSFRQGRTGELFF	TGTGCCACCAGCTTTCGACAGGGCCGGACCGGGGAGCTGTTTTTT
NA	TRBV6-1	14	TRBJ2-3	NA	CASRYARATDTQYF	TGTGCCAGCCGCTATGCCAGGGCTACAGATACGCAGTATTTT
NA	TRBV19	14	TRBJ1-2	NA	CASSIAVSNYGYTF	TGTGCCAGTAGTATAGCCGTGAGTAACTATGGCTACACCTTC
NA	TRBV7-9	13	TRBJ1-6	NA	CASSLLYNSPLHF	TGTGCCAGCAGCTTACTGTATAATTCACCCCTCCACTTT
NA	TRBV7-9	15	TRBJ2-1	TRBD2	CASSRLAAQGNEQFF	TGTGCCAGCAGCCGACTAGCGGCCCAGGGGAATGAGCAGTTCTTC
NA	TRBV5-1	14	TRBJ2-7	TRBD1	CASSFRTGDYEQYF	TGCGCCAGCAGCTTTCGGACAGGGGACTACGAGCAGTACTTC
NA	TRBV18	14	TRBJ2-5	NA	CASSPPNRIETQYF	TGTGCCAGCTCACCACCGAACAGAATAGAGACCCAGTACTTC
NA	TRBV4-1	15	TRBJ2-2	TRBD2	CASSPSGANTGELFF	TGCGCCAGCAGTCCTAGCGGAGCGAACACCGGGGAGCTGTTTTTT
few	TRBV19	13	TRBJ1-4	NA	CASSYQTNEKLFF	TGTGCCAGTAGTTACCAGACTAATGAAAAACTGTTTTTT
few	TRBV18	14	TRBJ2-7	TRBD1	CASSPWDRSYEQYF	TGTGCCAGCTCACCATGGGACAGAAGCTACGAGCAGTACTTC
NA	TRBV2	13	TRBJ1-2	TRBD1	CASRGQAIYGYTF	TGTGCCAGCAGAGGACAGGCGATCTATGGCTACACCTTC
NA	TRBV5-1	15	TRBJ2-7	TRBD2	CASSYSGTRSYEQYF	TGCGCCAGCAGCTATAGCGGGACTCGCTCCTACGAGCAGTACTTC
NA	TRBV2	14	TRBJ2-1	NA	CASSEMGLWDEQFF	TGTGCCAGCAGTGAAATGGGACTCTGGGATGAGCAGTTCTTC
NA	TRBV2	15	TRBJ2-7	NA	CASKWRTKTSYEQYF	TGTGCCAGCAAGTGGCGGACTAAAACCTCCTACGAGCAGTACTTC
NA	TRBV5-1	15	TRBJ2-3	NA	CASRYVGAAADTQYF	TGCGCCAGCAGATACGTGGGGGCAGCGGCCGATACGCAGTATTTT
NA	TRBV6-1	14	TRBJ2-3	TRBD2	CATLTLTSPDTQYF	TGTGCCACTTTAACATTGACTAGCCCAGATACGCAGTATTTT
NA	TRBV15	16	TRBJ1-5	TRBD1	CATSARTGVSNQPQHF	TGTGCCACCAGCGCCCGGACAGGGGTTAGCAATCAGCCCCAGCATTTT
NA	TRBV21-1	19	TRBJ1-5	NA	CASSKAGGQGFPGSPPQHF	TGTGCCAGCAGCAAAGCGGGGGGACAGGGTTTCCCGGGATCGCCACCCCAGCATTTT
NA	TRBV7-9	14	TRBJ2-5	NA	CASSFRTDKETQYF	TGTGCCAGCAGCTTCCGGACAGATAAAGAGACCCAGTACTTC
NA	TRBV6-1	12	TRBJ1-1	TRBD1	CASRTGVPEAFF	TGTGCCAGCAGGACAGGGGTGCCTGAAGCTTTCTTT
NA	TRBV7-2	17	TRBJ2-2	TRBD2	CASSTGVLAGLVGELFF	TGTGCCAGCAGTACCGGGGTCCTAGCGGGGCTAGTCGGGGAGCTGTTTTTT
NA	TRBV4-1	15	TRBJ2-7	TRBD1	CASSQSAGGGYEQYF	TGCGCCAGCAGCCAGAGCGCAGGGGGCGGATACGAGCAGTACTTC
medium-sized	TRBV7-2	18	TRBJ2-7	TRBD1	CASSFIRDRGDLAYEQYF	TGTGCCAGCAGCTTTATCCGGGACAGGGGAGATTTGGCTTACGAGCAGTACTTC
NA	TRBV5-5	12	TRBJ1-2	NA	CASSLGARPYTF	TGTGCCAGCAGCTTGGGGGCCAGGCCTTACACCTTC
few	TRBV6-5	14	TRBJ1-3	NA	CASSPDRNGNTIYF	TGTGCCAGCAGCCCCGACAGGAATGGAAACACCATATATTTT
NA	TRBV2	14	TRBJ2-7	NA	CASSVWSQGYEQYF	TGTGCCAGCAGTGTATGGTCTCAGGGGTACGAGCAGTACTTC